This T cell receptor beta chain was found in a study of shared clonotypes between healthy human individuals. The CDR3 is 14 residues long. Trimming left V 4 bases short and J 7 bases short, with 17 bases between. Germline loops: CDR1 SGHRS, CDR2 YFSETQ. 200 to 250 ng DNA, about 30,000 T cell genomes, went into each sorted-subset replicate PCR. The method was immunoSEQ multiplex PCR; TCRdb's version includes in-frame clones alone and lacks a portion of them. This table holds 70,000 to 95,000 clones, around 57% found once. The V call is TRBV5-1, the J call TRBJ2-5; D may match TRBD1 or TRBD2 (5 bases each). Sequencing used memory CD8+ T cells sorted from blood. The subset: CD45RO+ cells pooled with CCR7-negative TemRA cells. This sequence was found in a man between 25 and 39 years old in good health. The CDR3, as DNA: TGCGCCAGCAGCGCCGGGACCGAAAGAGGGACCCAGTACTTC. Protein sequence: CASSAGTERGTQYF.